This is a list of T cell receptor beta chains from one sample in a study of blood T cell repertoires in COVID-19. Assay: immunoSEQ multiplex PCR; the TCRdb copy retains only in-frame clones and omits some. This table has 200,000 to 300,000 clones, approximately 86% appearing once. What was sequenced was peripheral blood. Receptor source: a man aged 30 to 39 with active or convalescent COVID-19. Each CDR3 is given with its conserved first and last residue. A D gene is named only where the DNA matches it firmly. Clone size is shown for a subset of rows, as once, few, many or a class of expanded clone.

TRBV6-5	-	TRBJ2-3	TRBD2	CASSPTSGSTTTQYF	TGTGCCAGCAGTCCTACTAGCGGCTCCACCACTACGCAGTATTTT
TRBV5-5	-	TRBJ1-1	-	CASSLGWQVGFF	TGTGCCAGCAGCTTAGGCTGGCAGGTAGGTTTCTTT
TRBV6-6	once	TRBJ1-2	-	CASSPRASGGYTF	TGTGCCAGCAGTCCCCGGGCCTCGGGGGGCTACACCTTC
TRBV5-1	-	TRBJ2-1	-	CASSAGNHYNEQFF	TGCGCCAGCAGCGCCGGTAACCATTACAATGAGCAGTTCTTC
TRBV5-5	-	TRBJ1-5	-	CASSLGRLSGNQPQHF	TGTGCCAGCAGCTTGGGGAGACTTTCGGGCAATCAGCCCCAGCATTTT
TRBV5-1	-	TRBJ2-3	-	CASSAGQQSTDTQYF	TGCGCCAGCAGCGCCGGACAACAGAGCACAGATACGCAGTATTTT
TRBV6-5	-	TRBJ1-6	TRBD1	CASSYTGDNSPLHF	TGTGCCAGCAGTTACACAGGGGATAATTCACCCCTCCACTTT
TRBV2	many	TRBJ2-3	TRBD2	CASLRGSPTDTQYF	TGTGCCAGCTTGCGGGGGTCCCCCACAGATACGCAGTATTTT
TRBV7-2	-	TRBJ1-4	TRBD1	CASSSDRGLREKLFF	TGTGCCAGCAGCTCGGACAGGGGGCTGAGAGAAAAACTGTTTTTT
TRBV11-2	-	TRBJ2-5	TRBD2	CASSPRTSGGGFETQYF	TGTGCCAGCAGCCCCCGGACTAGCGGGGGGGGATTCGAGACCCAGTACTTC
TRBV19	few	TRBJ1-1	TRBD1	CASSATGDAEAFF	TGTGCCAGTAGTGCAACAGGGGATGCTGAAGCTTTCTTT
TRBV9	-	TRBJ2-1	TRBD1	CASSAFGTGLNEQFF	TGTGCCAGCAGCGCCTTTGGGACAGGGCTCAATGAGCAGTTCTTC
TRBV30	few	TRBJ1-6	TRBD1	CAWRGQGYSPLHF	TGTGCCTGGAGGGGACAGGGATATTCACCCCTCCACTTT
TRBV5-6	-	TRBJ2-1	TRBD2	CASSSERGTYNEQFF	TGTGCCAGCAGCTCCGAGCGGGGCACCTACAATGAGCAGTTCTTC
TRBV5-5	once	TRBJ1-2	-	CASSLAQQGTLSYGYTF	TGTGCCAGCAGCTTGGCCCAACAGGGAACCCTCAGCTATGGCTACACCTTC
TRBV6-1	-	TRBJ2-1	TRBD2	CASSEASGGFNEQFF	TGTGCCAGCAGTGAAGCGAGCGGGGGGTTTAATGAGCAGTTCTTC
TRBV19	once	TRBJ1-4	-	CASIGGSKNEKLFF	TGTGCCAGTATCGGCGGGAGTAAGAATGAAAAACTGTTTTTT
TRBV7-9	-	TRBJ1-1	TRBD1	CASSFTTGTGGEAFF	TGTGCCAGCAGCTTCACAACCGGGACAGGGGGCGAAGCTTTCTTT
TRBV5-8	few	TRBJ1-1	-	CASSPVRDRTEAFF	TGTGCCAGCAGCCCGGTCCGGGATCGCACTGAAGCTTTCTTT
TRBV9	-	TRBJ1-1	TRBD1	CASSGQGLTEAFF	TGTGCCAGCAGCGGACAGGGATTAACTGAAGCTTTCTTT
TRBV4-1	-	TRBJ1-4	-	CASSWTVNEKLFF	TGCGCCAGCAGCTGGACAGTTAATGAAAAACTGTTTTTT
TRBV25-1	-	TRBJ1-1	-	CASSLQGGTEAFF	TGTGCCAGCAGTCTTCAGGGTGGAACTGAAGCTTTCTTT
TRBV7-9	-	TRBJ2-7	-	CASSLAATGSSYEQYF	TGTGCCAGCAGCTTAGCGGCCACAGGGAGCTCCTACGAGCAGTACTTC
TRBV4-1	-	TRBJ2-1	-	CASSQGGGAPLPSYNEQFF	TGCGCCAGCAGCCAAGGAGGGGGGGCCCCGCTCCCCTCCTACAATGAGCAGTTCTTC
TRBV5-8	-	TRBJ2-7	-	CASSLVVRSPLDYEQYF	TGTGCCAGCAGCTTGGTTGTACGGTCTCCCTTAGACTACGAGCAGTACTTC
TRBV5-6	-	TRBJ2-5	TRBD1	CASSLDLEEQGWFRETQYF	TGTGCCAGCAGCTTGGATTTGGAGGAACAGGGGTGGTTCAGGGAGACCCAGTACTTC
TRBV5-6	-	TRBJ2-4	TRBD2	CASSSTSGGTKNIQYF	TGTGCCAGCAGCAGTACTAGCGGGGGAACCAAAAACATTCAGTACTTC
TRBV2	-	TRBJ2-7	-	CASSRTAYEQYF	TGTGCCAGCAGCAGGACAGCCTACGAGCAGTACTTC
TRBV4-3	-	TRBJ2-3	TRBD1	CASSDDRGAGTDTQYF	TGCGCCAGCAGCGACGACAGGGGAGCGGGCACAGATACGCAGTATTTT
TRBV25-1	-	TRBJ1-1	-	CASSDGGQGDTEAFF	TGTGCCAGCAGTGATGGAGGGCAGGGTGATACTGAAGCTTTCTTT
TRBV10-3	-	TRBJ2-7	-	CAISESLGVSYEQYF	TGTGCCATCAGTGAGTCGTTAGGGGTGTCCTACGAGCAGTACTTC
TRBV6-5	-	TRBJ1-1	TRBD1	CASSSGPGGTEAFF	TGTGCCAGCAGTTCTGGTCCAGGGGGCACTGAAGCTTTCTTT
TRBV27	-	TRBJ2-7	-	CASSSDRHEQYF	TGTGCCAGCAGTTCAGACAGGCACGAGCAGTACTTC
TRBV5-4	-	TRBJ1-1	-	CASSSGGRDPKAFF	TGTGCCAGCAGCTCGGGCGGGCGGGACCCCAAAGCTTTCTTT
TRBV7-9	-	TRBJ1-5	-	CASSLAGINQPQHF	TGTGCCAGCAGCTTGGCGGGGATTAATCAGCCCCAGCATTTT
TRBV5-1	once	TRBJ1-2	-	CASSQAQNYGYTF	TGCGCCAGCAGCCAGGCCCAGAACTATGGCTACACCTTC
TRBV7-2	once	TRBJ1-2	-	CASSQSLSDYGYTF	TGTGCCAGCAGCCAGTCCCTCAGCGACTATGGCTACACCTTC
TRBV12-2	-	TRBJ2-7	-	CASRLADTYEQYF	TGTGCAAGTCGCTTAGCAGACACCTACGAGCAGTACTTC
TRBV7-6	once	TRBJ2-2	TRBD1	CASSAPAVYLAGGERTGELFF	TGTGCCAGCAGCGCCCCCGCGGTTTATTTAGCAGGGGGAGAACGCACCGGGGAGCTGTTTTTT
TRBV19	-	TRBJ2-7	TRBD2	CASSIVAGGLYEQYF	TGTGCCAGTAGTATAGTTGCGGGGGGGTTATACGAGCAGTACTTC
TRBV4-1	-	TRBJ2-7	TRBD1	CASSQGPAGGYEQYF	TGCGCCAGCAGCCAAGGGCCGGCAGGGGGATACGAGCAGTACTTC
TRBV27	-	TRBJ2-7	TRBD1	CASRLPGGEQYF	TGTGCCAGCAGACTCCCAGGGGGCGAGCAGTACTTC
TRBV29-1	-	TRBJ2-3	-	CSESTESTDTQYF	TGCAGCGAATCGACAGAAAGCACAGATACGCAGTATTTT
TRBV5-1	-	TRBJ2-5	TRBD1	CASSLEGPGGETQYF	TGCGCCAGCAGCTTGGAGGGACCAGGGGGAGAGACCCAGTACTTC
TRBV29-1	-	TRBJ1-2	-	CSVVTRGYSYGYTF	TGCAGCGTCGTAACCAGGGGTTATAGCTATGGCTACACCTTC
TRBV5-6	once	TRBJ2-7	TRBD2	CASSLGLATSYEQYF	TGTGCCAGCAGCTTGGGACTAGCGACGTCCTACGAGCAGTACTTC
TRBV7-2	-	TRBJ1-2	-	CASSGGGSDYGYTF	TGTGCCAGCAGCGGGGGGGGTTCGGACTATGGCTACACCTTC